This is a list of T cell receptor beta chains from one sample in a study of T cell repertoires in cytomegalovirus infection. TCRdb used MiXCR to reprocess the reads, holding one entry per CDR3 protein. The repertoire holds about 60,000 distinct CDR3 sequences, with 20% as singletons. No antigen is known for these receptors. The sequencing here drew on CD8+ T cells from cultured PBMCs, taken from culture after CMV antigen stimulation. The receptors originated from a human donor in good health (CMV status not recorded). Some clones in this sample may be carry-over from other donors' samples. CDR3s include the opening cysteine and the closing phenylalanine or tryptophan. Each record gives: J gene, V gene, CDR3 protein.

J gene: TRBJ1-6
V gene: TRBV5-6
CDR3 protein: CASSSPGQGANSPLHF

J gene: TRBJ2-7
V gene: TRBV19
CDR3 protein: CASSINSGQAYEQYF

J gene: TRBJ2-3
V gene: TRBV4-2
CDR3 protein: CASSQKTGLISTDTQYF

J gene: TRBJ1-6
V gene: TRBV25-1
CDR3 protein: CASSEFSARYNSPLHF

J gene: TRBJ2-6
V gene: TRBV6-5
CDR3 protein: CASSYGPPGQPSSGANVLTF

J gene: TRBJ2-3
V gene: TRBV20-1
CDR3 protein: CSAPGEGWNTDTQYF

J gene: TRBJ1-1
V gene: TRBV19
CDR3 protein: CASSITGDRNTEAFF

J gene: TRBJ2-3
V gene: TRBV7-2
CDR3 protein: CASSSRRPDTQYF

J gene: TRBJ1-2
V gene: TRBV27
CDR3 protein: CASSLRGRGYTF

J gene: TRBJ2-7
V gene: TRBV7-2
CDR3 protein: CASSLADGFYEQYF

J gene: TRBJ2-7
V gene: TRBV12-3/TRBV12-4
CDR3 protein: CASSGPGLSSYEQYF

J gene: TRBJ1-2
V gene: TRBV7-9
CDR3 protein: CASTEAGSNYGYTF

J gene: TRBJ1-5
V gene: TRBV6-2/TRBV6-3
CDR3 protein: CASSWTGYNQPQHF

J gene: TRBJ2-1
V gene: TRBV6-2/TRBV6-3
CDR3 protein: CASGSGGANEQFF

J gene: TRBJ1-5
V gene: TRBV6-2/TRBV6-3
CDR3 protein: CASSYVRDRADSGNQPQHF

J gene: TRBJ2-7
V gene: TRBV10-3
CDR3 protein: CAISAPEQGSYEQYF

J gene: TRBJ1-5
V gene: TRBV12-3/TRBV12-4
CDR3 protein: CASRPTGIQPQHF

J gene: TRBJ2-7
V gene: TRBV7-4
CDR3 protein: CASSSDRDSYEQYF

J gene: TRBJ1-5
V gene: TRBV11-2
CDR3 protein: CASSLGPRQPQHF

J gene: TRBJ2-1
V gene: TRBV20-1
CDR3 protein: CSAAWGNEQFF

J gene: TRBJ1-3
V gene: TRBV9
CDR3 protein: CASSVGAGAGNTIYF

J gene: TRBJ2-5
V gene: TRBV28
CDR3 protein: CASSLVDSSRQETQYF

J gene: TRBJ2-7
V gene: TRBV7-2
CDR3 protein: CANSFRGPREQYF

J gene: TRBJ1-5
V gene: TRBV6-2/TRBV6-3
CDR3 protein: CASIPQGGNQPQHF

J gene: TRBJ2-7
V gene: TRBV7-9
CDR3 protein: CASSPDTGDYEQYF

J gene: TRBJ2-2
V gene: TRBV7-9
CDR3 protein: CASRSGTGVTGELFF

J gene: TRBJ2-7
V gene: TRBV12-3/TRBV12-4
CDR3 protein: CASSLRDAANYEQYF

J gene: TRBJ2-7
V gene: TRBV6-2/TRBV6-3
CDR3 protein: CASRERGYEQYF

J gene: TRBJ1-1
V gene: TRBV10-3
CDR3 protein: CAISESFGETEAFF

J gene: TRBJ1-5
V gene: TRBV2
CDR3 protein: CASSAIRQPQHF

J gene: TRBJ2-3
V gene: TRBV12-3/TRBV12-4
CDR3 protein: CASSRGKADTQYF

J gene: TRBJ2-4
V gene: TRBV4-1
CDR3 protein: CASSQAGGGSKNIQYF

J gene: TRBJ1-3
V gene: TRBV7-8
CDR3 protein: CASSLAGASGNTIYF

J gene: TRBJ1-3
V gene: TRBV7-8
CDR3 protein: CASSLAGTGIGNTIYF

J gene: TRBJ1-5
V gene: TRBV27
CDR3 protein: CASRWTGGGNQPQHF

J gene: TRBJ1-5
V gene: TRBV6-2/TRBV6-3
CDR3 protein: CASRPTGLRNQPQHF

J gene: TRBJ2-3
V gene: TRBV20-1
CDR3 protein: CSARDLNEYRASTDTQYF

J gene: TRBJ2-7
V gene: TRBV4-1
CDR3 protein: CASSQGQALLYEQYF

J gene: TRBJ2-7
V gene: TRBV7-2
CDR3 protein: CASSHNRLAGEQYF

J gene: TRBJ1-2
V gene: TRBV25-1
CDR3 protein: CASSEIGEGPYGYTF

J gene: TRBJ2-7
V gene: TRBV6-1
CDR3 protein: CASNQGLALEQYF

J gene: TRBJ2-3
V gene: TRBV7-2
CDR3 protein: CASSPGGLEDTQYF

J gene: TRBJ1-4
V gene: TRBV10-3
CDR3 protein: CAISDFLGTTIATNEKLFF

J gene: TRBJ1-5
V gene: TRBV7-8
CDR3 protein: CASSLPNQPQHF

J gene: TRBJ1-2
V gene: TRBV4-3
CDR3 protein: CASSQDWQHYGYTF

J gene: TRBJ1-1
V gene: TRBV11-2
CDR3 protein: CASSFPPGAGNTEAFF

J gene: TRBJ1-5
V gene: TRBV6-2/TRBV6-3
CDR3 protein: CASSTGSNQPQHF

J gene: TRBJ1-1
V gene: TRBV27
CDR3 protein: CASSRGQRNTEAFF

J gene: TRBJ2-1
V gene: TRBV7-6
CDR3 protein: CASTIAGGWLGEQFF

J gene: TRBJ1-1
V gene: TRBV7-3
CDR3 protein: CASSLTGAGTNTEAFF

J gene: TRBJ2-1
V gene: TRBV6-2/TRBV6-3
CDR3 protein: CASSPPQGVDYNEQFF

J gene: TRBJ2-7
V gene: TRBV12-3/TRBV12-4
CDR3 protein: CASSSTSEQYF

J gene: TRBJ1-5
V gene: TRBV4-1
CDR3 protein: CASSPRQGPHQPQHF

J gene: TRBJ1-2
V gene: TRBV7-8
CDR3 protein: CASSLPMGTYGYTF

J gene: TRBJ2-1
V gene: TRBV12-3/TRBV12-4
CDR3 protein: CASTTRTYVGGALDEQFF

J gene: TRBJ1-5
V gene: TRBV12-3/TRBV12-4
CDR3 protein: CASSFYPYSNQPQHF

J gene: TRBJ2-5
V gene: TRBV4-3
CDR3 protein: CASSQYRDVGTQYF

J gene: TRBJ1-1
V gene: TRBV11-3
CDR3 protein: CASSPRDNPEAFF

J gene: TRBJ1-1
V gene: TRBV12-3/TRBV12-4
CDR3 protein: CASAEAFF

J gene: TRBJ1-2
V gene: TRBV7-1
CDR3 protein: CASSSGGYGYTF